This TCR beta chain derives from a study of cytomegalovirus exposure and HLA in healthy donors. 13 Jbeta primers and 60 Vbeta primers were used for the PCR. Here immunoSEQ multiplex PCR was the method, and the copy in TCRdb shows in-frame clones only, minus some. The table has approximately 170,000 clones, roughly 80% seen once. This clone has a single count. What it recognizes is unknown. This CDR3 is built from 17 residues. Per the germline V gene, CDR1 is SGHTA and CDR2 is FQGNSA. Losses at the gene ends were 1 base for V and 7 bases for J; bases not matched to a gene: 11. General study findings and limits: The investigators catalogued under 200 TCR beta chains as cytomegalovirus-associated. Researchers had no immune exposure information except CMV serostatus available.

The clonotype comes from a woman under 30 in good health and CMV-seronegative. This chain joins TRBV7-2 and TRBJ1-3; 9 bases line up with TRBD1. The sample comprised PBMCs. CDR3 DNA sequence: TGTGCCAGCAGCTTAGGGGCCGGGACAGGGATGTTTAACACCATATATTTT. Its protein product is CASSLGAGTGMFNTIYF.